Shown below are 4 T cell receptor beta chains from a single sample sequenced in a study of blood T cell repertoires in COVID-19. Sequencing used immunoSEQ multiplex PCR; TCRdb keeps in-frame clones, though not all of them. The repertoire holds 50,000 or so clones, with about 80% as singletons. The sequencing input was peripheral blood. The receptors stem from a man in his sixties or seventies with acute or convalescent COVID-19.

This chain links TRBV3-1 (or the pseudogene TRBV3-2) with TRBJ1-2; 7 positions agree with TRBD1. J was trimmed by 0 bases and V by 1 base; bases with no gene match: 5. The CDR3 contains 16 residues. From germline, CDR1 is LGHDT and CDR2 YNNKEL (reference sequence). The CDR3 DNA sequence: TGTGCCAGCAGCCAAGGAGACAGGGCCGCTAACTATGGCTACACCTTC. It is translated as CASSQGDRAANYGYTF.

The CDR3 coding sequence is TGTGCCAGTAGTTCCGTCACTAGCGAATCCTACAATGAGCAGTTCTTC. This encodes CASSSVTSESYNEQFF. The genes are TRBV19 and TRBJ2-1; 7 bases map to TRBD2. With V trimmed by 5 bases and J by 1 base, 8 bases remained unmatched. Germline V CDR1 and CDR2: LNHDA, SQIVND (reference sequence). The CDR3 is 16 residues long.

This chain connects TRBV7-3 to TRBJ2-5; no clear D. This CDR3 comprises 14 residues. Per the germline V gene, CDR1 is SGHTA and CDR2 is FQGTGA. V lost 1 base to trimming and J lost 4 bases, with 10 bases between them. The DNA of the CDR3 is TGTGCCAGCAGCTTAAATGGTAGCCCAGAGACCCAGTACTTC. Translated, it gives CASSLNGSPETQYF.

The chain combines TRBV7-2 with TRBJ1-2, with 7 positions matching TRBD1. Germline V gene data show CDR1 as SGHTA and CDR2 as FQGNSA. V lost 5 bases, J lost 0 bases, and 15 bases stayed unmatched. The CDR3 loop spans 18 amino acids. The CDR3 protein is CASSPRHGDSSSNYGYTF. DNA of the CDR3: TGTGCCAGCAGCCCCCGCCACGGGGACAGCTCTTCTAACTATGGCTACACCTTC.